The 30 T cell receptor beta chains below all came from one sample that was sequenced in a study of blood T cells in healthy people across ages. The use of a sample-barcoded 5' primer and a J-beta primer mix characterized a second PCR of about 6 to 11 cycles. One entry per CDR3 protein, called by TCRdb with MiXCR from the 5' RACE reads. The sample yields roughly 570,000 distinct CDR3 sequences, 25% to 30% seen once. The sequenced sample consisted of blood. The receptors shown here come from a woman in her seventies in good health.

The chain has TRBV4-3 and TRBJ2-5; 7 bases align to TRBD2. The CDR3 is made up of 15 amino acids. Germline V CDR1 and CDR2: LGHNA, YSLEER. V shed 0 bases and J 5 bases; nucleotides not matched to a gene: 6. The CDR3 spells CASSQEETSWETQYF. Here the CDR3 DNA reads TGCGCCAGCAGCCAAGAGGAGACTAGCTGGGAGACCCAGTACTTC.

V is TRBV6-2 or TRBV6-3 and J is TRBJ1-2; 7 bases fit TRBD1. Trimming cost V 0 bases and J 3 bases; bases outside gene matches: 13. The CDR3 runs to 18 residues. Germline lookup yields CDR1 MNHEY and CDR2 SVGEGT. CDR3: CASSYSLSLYRGDYGYTF. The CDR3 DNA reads TGTGCCAGCAGTTACTCTTTGAGCCTTTACAGGGGAGACTATGGCTACACCTTC.

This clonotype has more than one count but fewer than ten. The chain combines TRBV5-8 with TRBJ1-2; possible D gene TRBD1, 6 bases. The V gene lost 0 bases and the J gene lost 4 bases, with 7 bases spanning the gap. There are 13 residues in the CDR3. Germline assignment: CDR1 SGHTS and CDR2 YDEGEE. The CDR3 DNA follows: TGTGCCAGCAGCTTGGCGGACAGCTATGGCTACACCTTC. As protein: CASSLADSYGYTF.

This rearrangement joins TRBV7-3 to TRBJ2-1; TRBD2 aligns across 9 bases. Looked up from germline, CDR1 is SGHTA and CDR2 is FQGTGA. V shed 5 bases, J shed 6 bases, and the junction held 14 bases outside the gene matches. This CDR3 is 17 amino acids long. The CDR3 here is CASSLYGLAGGGNEQFF. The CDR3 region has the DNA TGTGCCAGCAGCCTGTACGGACTGGCGGGGGGGGGCAATGAGCAGTTCTTC.

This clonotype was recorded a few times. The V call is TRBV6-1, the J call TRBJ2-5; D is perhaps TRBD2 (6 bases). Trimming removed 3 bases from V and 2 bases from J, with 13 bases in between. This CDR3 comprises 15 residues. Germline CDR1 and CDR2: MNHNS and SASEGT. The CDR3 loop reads CASSDWASAQETQYF. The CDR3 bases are TGTGCCAGCAGTGATTGGGCTAGCGCACAAGAGACCCAGTACTTC.

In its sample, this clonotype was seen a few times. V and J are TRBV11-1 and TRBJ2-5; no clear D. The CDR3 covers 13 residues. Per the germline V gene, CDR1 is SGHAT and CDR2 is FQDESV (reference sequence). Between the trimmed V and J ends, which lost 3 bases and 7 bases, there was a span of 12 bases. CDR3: CASSFSSPGTQYF. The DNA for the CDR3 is TGTGCCAGCAGCTTTTCCAGCCCAGGGACCCAGTACTTC.

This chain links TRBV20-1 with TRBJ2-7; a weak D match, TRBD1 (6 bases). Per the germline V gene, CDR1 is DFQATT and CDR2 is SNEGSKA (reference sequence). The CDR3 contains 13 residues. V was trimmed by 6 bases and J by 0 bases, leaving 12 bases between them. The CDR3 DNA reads TGCAGTGCCGGAGGACAGAGCTCCTACGAGCAGTACTTC. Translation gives CSAGGQSSYEQYF.

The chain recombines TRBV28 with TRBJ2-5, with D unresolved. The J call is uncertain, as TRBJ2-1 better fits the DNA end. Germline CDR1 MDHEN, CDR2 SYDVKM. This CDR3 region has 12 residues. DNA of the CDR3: TGTGCCAGCAGCGGTAGCCCCAATGAGCAGTTCTTC. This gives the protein CASSGSPNEQFF.

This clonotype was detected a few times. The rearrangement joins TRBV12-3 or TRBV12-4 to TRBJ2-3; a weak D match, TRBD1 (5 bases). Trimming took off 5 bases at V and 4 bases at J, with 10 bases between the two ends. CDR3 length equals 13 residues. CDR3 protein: CASSPVGADTQYF. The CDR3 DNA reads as TGTGCCAGCAGTCCAGTAGGGGCAGATACGCAGTATTTT.

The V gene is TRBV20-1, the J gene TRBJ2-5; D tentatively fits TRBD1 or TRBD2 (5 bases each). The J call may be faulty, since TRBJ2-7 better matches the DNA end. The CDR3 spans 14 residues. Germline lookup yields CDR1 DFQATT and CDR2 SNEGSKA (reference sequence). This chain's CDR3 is CSASPRGLGYEQYF. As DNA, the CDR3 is TGCAGTGCTAGCCCGAGGGGTCTGGGCTACGAGCAGTACTTC.

The CDR3 DNA reads as TGTGCCAGCAGTGGCGAAACACAAGAGACCCAGTACTTC. Translated, it gives CASSGETQETQYF. The rearrangement uses TRBV2 and TRBJ2-1, with D unresolved. The end of the DNA fits TRBJ2-5 better, so the J call may be wrong. Germline assignment: CDR1 SNHLY and CDR2 FYNNEI. The CDR3 sequence is 13 residues long.

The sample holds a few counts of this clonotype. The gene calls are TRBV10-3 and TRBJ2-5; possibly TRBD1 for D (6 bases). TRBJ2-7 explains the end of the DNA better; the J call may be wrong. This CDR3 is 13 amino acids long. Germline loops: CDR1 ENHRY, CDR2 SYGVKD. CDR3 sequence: CATRAGVGYEQYF. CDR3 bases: TGTGCCACCCGAGCAGGGGTCGGCTACGAGCAGTACTTC.

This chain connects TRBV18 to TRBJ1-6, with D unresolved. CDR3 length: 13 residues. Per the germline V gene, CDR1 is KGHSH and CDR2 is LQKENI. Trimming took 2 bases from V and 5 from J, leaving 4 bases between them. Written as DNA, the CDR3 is TGTGCCAGCTCACCAGGGAATAATTCACCCCTCCACTTT. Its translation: CASSPGNNSPLHF.

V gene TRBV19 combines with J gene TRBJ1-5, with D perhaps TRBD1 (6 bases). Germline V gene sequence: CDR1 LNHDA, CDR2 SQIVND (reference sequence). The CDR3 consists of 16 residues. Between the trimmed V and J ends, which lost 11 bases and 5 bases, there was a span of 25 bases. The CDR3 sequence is CASKGGGPNIHQPQHF. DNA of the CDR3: TGTGCCTCGAAGGGCGGGGGCCCAAATATACATCAGCCCCAGCATTTT.

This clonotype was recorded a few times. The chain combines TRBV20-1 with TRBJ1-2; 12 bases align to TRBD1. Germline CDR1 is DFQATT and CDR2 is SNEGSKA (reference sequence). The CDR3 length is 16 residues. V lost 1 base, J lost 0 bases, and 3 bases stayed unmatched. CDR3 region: CSARGDRGLSNYGYTF. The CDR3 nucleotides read TGCAGTGCTAGAGGGGACAGGGGGCTTTCTAACTATGGCTACACCTTC.

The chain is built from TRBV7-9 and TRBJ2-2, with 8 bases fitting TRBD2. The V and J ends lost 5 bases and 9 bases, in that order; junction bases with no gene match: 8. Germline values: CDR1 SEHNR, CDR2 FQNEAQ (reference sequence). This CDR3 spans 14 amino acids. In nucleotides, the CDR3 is TGTGCCAGCAGCCCCCGGGAGGGCCCTTGGGAGCTGTTTTTT. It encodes CASSPREGPWELFF.

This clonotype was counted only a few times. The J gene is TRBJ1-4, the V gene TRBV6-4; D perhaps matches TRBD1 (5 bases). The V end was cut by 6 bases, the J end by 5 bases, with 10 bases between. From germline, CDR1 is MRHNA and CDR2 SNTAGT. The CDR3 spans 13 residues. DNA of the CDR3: TGTGCCAGCAGCAGGGTCGCCAATGAAAAACTGTTTTTT. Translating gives CASSRVANEKLFF.

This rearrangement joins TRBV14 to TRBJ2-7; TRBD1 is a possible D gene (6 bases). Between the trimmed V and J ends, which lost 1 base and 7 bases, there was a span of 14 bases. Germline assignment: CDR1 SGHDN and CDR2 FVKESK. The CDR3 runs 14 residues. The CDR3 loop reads CASSQGLGGWEQYF. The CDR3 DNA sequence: TGTGCCAGCAGCCAAGGTCTAGGGGGTTGGGAGCAGTACTTC.

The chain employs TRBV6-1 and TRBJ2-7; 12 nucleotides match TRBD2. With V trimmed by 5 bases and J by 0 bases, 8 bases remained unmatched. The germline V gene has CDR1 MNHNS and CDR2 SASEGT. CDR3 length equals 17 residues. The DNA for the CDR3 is TGTGCCAGCAGTCTCCTGACTAGCGGGGGAATCTCCTACGAGCAGTACTTC. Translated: CASSLLTSGGISYEQYF.

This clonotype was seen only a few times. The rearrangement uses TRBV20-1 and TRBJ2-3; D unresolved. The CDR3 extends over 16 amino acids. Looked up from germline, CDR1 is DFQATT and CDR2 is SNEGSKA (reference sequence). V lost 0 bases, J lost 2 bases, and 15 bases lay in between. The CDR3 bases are TGCAGTGCTAGAGATCTAGTGAATAGCTACACAGATACGCAGTATTTT. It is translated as CSARDLVNSYTDTQYF.

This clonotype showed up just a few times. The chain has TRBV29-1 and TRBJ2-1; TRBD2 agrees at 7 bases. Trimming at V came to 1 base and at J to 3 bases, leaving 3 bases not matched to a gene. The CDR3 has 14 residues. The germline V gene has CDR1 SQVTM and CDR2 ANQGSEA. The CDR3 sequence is CSVEGRGFYNEQFF. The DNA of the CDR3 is TGCAGCGTTGAAGGGCGGGGGTTCTACAATGAGCAGTTCTTC.

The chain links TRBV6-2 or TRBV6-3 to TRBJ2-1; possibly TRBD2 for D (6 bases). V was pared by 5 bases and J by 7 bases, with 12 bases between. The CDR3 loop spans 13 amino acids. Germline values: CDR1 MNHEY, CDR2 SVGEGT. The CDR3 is CASSRGMRNEQFF. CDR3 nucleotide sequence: TGTGCCAGCAGTCGCGGGATGAGGAATGAGCAGTTCTTC.

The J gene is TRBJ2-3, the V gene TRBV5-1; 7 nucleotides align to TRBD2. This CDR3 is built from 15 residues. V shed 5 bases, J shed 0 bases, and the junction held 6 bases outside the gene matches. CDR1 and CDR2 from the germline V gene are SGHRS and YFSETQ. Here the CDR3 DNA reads TGCGCCAGCAGACTAGCGACTAGTAGCACAGATACGCAGTATTTT. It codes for CASRLATSSTDTQYF.

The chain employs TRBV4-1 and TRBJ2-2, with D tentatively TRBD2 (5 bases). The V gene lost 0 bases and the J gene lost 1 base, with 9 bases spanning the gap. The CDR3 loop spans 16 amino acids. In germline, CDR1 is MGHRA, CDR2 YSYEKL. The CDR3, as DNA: TGCGCCAGCAGCCAAGATCCTCGGGGGAACACCGGGGAGCTGTTTTTT. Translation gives CASSQDPRGNTGELFF.

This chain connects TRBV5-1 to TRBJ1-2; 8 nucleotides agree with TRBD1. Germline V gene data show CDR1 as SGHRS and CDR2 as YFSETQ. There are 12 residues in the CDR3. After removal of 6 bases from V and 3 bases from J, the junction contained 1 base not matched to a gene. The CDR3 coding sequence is TGCGCCAGCAAGACAGGGGACTATGGCTACACCTTC. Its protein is CASKTGDYGYTF.

In DNA, the CDR3 is TGCAGTGCTGCCCGACAGGGGGGTAACTATGGCTACACCTTC. Translating gives CSAARQGGNYGYTF. This chain joins TRBV20-1 and TRBJ1-2, with 9 positions matching TRBD1. V dropped 5 bases and J dropped 1; count of bases not matched to a gene: 5. CDR1 and CDR2 from the germline V gene are DFQATT and SNEGSKA (reference sequence). CDR3 length: 14 residues.

CDR3 nucleotides: TGTGCCAGCAGCGTAGCCCCGGGACAGGGTTACAATGAGCAGTTCTTC. Amino acids: CASSVAPGQGYNEQFF. The rearrangement uses TRBV9 and TRBJ2-1; TRBD1 matches 9 bases. V shed 0 bases and J 4 bases; nucleotides not matched to a gene: 5. Germline CDR1 SGDLS, CDR2 YYNGEE. CDR3 size: 16 residues.

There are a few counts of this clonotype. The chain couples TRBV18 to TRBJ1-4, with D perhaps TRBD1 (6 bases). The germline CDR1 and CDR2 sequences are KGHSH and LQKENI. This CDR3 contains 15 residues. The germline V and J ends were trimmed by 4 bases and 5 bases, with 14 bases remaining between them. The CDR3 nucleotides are TGTGCCAGCTCACTCCTGGACAGCCAAAATGAAAAACTGTTTTTT. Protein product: CASSLLDSQNEKLFF.

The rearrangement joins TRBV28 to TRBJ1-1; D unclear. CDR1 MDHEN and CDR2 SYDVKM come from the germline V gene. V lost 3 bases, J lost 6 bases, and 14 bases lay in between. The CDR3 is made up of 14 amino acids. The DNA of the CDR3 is TGTGCCAGCAGTTTCCCAGTAAGTGGCTCTGAAGCTTTCTTT. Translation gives CASSFPVSGSEAFF.

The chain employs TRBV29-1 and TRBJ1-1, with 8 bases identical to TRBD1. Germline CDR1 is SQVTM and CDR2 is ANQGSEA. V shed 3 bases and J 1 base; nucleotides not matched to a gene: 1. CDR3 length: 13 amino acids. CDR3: CSVEGQANTEAFF. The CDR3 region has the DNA TGCAGCGTTGAGGGACAGGCGAACACTGAAGCTTTCTTT. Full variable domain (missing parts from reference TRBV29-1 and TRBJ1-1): SAVISQKPSRDICQRGTSLTIQCQVDSQVTMMFWYRQQPGQSLTLIATANQGSEATYESGFVIDKFPISRPNLTFSTLTVSNMSPEDSSIYLCSVEGQANTEAFFGQGTRLTVV.